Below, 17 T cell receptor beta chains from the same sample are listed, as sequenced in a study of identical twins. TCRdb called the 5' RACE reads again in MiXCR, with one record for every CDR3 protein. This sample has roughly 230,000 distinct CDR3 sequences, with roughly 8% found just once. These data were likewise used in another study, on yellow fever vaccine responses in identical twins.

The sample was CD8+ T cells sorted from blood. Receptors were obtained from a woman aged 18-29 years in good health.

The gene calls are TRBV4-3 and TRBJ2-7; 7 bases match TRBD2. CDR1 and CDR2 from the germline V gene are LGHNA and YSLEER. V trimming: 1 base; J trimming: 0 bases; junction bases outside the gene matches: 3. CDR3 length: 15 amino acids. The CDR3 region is CASSQGAGASYEQYF. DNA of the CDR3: TGCGCCAGCAGCCAAGGGGCGGGAGCCTCCTACGAGCAGTACTTC.

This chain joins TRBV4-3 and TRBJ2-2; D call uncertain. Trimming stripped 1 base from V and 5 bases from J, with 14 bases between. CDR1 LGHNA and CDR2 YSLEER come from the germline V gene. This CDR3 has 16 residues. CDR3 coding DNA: TGCGCCAGCAGCCAAGTAATGCTTGGCGGAACCGGGGAGCTGTTTTTT. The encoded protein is CASSQVMLGGTGELFF.

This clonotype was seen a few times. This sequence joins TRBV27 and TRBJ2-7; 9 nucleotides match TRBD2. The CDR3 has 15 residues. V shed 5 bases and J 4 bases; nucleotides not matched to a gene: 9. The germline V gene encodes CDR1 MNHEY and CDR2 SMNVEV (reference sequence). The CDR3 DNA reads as TGTGCCAGCAGTAAAATAGCGGGAGCGCTTTACGAGCAGTACTTC. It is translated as CASSKIAGALYEQYF.

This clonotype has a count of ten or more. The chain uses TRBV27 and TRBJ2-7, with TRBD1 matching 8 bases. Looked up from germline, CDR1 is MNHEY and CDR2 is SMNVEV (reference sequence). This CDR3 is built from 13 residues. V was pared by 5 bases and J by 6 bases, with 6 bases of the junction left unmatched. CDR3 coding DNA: TGTGCCAGCAGTCACTGGACAGGGCGCGAGCAGTACTTC. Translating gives CASSHWTGREQYF.

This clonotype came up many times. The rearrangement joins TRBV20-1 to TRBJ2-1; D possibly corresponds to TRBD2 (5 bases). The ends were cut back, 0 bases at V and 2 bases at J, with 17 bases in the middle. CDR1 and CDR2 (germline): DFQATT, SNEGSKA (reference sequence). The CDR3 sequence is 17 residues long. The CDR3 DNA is TGCAGTGCTAGAGATGAAGTTAGAGGGAAGGCCTACAATGAGCAGTTCTTC. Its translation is CSARDEVRGKAYNEQFF.

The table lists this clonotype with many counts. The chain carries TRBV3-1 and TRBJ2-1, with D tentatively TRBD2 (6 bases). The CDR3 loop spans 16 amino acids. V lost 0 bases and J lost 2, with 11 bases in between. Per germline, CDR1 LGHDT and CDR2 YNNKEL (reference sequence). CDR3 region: CASSQEALAPYNEQFF. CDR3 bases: TGTGCCAGCAGCCAAGAAGCACTAGCCCCCTACAATGAGCAGTTCTTC.

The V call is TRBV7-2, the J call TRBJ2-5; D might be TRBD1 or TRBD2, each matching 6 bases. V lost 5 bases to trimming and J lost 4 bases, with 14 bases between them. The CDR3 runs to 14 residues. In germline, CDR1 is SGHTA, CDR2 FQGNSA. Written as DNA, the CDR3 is TGTGCCAGCAGCACGGGGGCGGGTACAGAGACCCAGTACTTC. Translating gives CASSTGAGTETQYF.

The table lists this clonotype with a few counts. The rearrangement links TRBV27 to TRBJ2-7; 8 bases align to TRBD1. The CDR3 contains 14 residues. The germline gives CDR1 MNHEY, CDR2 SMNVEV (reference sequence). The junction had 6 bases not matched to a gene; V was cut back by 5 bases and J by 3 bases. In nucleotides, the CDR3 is TGTGCCAGCAGTCCAACCGACAGGGGCTACGAGCAGTACTTC. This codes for CASSPTDRGYEQYF.

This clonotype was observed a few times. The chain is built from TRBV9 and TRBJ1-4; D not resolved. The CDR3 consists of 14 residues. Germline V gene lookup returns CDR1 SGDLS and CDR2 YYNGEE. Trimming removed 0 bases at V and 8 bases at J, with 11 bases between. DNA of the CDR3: TGTGCCAGCAGCGTAGGACAAACGGGGGAAAAACTGTTTTTT. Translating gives CASSVGQTGEKLFF.

The CDR3 DNA follows: TGCGCCAGCAGCCAAGTCAGCGGAGACTACGAGCAGTACTTC. Protein sequence: CASSQVSGDYEQYF. This chain connects TRBV4-3 to TRBJ2-7, with a weak D call TRBD2 (5 bases). This CDR3 spans 14 amino acids. CDR1 LGHNA and CDR2 YSLEER come from the germline V gene. The V and J ends lost 1 base and 3 bases respectively, with 10 bases between them.

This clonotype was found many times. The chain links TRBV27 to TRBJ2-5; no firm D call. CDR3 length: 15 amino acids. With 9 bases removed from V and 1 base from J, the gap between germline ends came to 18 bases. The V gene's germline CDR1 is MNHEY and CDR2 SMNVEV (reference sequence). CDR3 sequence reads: CASSPTAWTQETQYF. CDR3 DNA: TGTGCCAGTTCACCGACGGCATGGACCCAAGAGACCCAGTACTTC.

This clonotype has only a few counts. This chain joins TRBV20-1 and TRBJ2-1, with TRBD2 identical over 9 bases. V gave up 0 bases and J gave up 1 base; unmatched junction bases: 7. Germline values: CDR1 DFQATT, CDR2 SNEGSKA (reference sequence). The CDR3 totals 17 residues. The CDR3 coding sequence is TGCAGTGCTAGAGATCAGGCTAGCGGGGCGTCCTACAATGAGCAGTTCTTC. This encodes CSARDQASGASYNEQFF.

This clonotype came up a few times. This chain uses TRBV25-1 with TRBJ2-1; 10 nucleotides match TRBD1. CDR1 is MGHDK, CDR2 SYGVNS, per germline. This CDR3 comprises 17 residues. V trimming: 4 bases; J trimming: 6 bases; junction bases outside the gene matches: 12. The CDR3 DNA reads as TGTGCCAGCAGTGGCGTACTAGACAGGGGGCCCGGCAATGAGCAGTTCTTC. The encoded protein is CASSGVLDRGPGNEQFF.

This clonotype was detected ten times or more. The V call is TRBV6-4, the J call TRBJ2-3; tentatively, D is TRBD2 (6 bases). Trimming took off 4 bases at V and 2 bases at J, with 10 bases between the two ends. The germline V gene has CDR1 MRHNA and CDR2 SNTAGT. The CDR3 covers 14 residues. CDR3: CASSGGGDTDTQYF. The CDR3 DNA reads TGTGCCAGCAGTGGAGGAGGGGACACAGATACGCAGTATTTT.

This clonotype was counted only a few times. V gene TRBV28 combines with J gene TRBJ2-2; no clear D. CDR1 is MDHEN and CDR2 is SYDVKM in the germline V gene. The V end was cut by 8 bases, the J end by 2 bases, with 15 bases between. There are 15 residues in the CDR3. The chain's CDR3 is CASFPRIGNTGELFF. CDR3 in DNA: TGTGCCAGCTTTCCTAGGATCGGTAACACCGGGGAGCTGTTTTTT.

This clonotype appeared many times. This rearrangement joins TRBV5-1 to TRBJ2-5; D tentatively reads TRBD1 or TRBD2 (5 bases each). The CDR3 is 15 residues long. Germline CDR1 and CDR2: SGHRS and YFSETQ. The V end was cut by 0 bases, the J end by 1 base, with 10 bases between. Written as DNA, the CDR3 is TGCGCCAGCAGCTTGGAGGGACGAGGCCAAGAGACCCAGTACTTC. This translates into CASSLEGRGQETQYF.

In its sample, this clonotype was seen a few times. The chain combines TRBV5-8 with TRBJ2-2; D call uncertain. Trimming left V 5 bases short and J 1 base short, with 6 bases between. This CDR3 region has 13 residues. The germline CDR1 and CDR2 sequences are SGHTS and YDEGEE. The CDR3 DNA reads TGTGCCAGCAGTAGACAGAACACCGGGGAGCTGTTTTTT. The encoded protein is CASSRQNTGELFF.